This T cell receptor (beta chain) was observed in a study of T cell responses to AZD1222 COVID-19 vaccine. The CDR3 loop spans 16 amino acids. Trimming removed 0 bases from V and 2 bases from J, with 11 bases in between. The germline V gene has CDR1 ENHRY and CDR2 SYGVKD. Repertoires were generated with immunoSEQ multiplex PCR, while TCRdb's copy carries only in-frame clones and drops some. The data show roughly 70,000 clones, about four fifths seen once. The TCR sequence derives from an adult in good health. Specimen: peripheral blood, collected on day 0 of AZD1222 vaccination. The V and J genes are TRBV10-3 and TRBJ1-3, with a possible D match to TRBD1 (5 bases). The CDR3 coding sequence is TGTGCCATCAGTGAGTCGGGGTGGGGACCTGGAAACACCATATATTTT. Amino acids: CAISESGWGPGNTIYF.